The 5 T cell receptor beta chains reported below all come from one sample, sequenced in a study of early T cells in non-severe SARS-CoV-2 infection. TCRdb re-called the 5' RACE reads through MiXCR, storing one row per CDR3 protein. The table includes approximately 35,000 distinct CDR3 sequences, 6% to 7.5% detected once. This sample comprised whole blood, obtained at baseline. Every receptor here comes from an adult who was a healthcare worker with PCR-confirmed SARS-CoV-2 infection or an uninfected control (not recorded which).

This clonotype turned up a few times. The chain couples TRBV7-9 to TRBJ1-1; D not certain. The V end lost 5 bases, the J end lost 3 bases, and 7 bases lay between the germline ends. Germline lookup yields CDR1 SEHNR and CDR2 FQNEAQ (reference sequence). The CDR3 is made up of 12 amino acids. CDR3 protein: CASSLTYTEAFF. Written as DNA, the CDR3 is TGTGCCAGCAGCCTCACATACACTGAAGCTTTCTTT.

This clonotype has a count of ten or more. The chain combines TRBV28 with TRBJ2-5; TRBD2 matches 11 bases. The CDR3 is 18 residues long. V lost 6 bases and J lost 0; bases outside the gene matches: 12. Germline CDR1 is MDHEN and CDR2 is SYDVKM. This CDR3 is CASRTSSGRRGYQETQYF. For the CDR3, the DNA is TGTGCCAGCAGGACCTCTAGCGGGAGGAGGGGGTACCAAGAGACCCAGTACTTC.

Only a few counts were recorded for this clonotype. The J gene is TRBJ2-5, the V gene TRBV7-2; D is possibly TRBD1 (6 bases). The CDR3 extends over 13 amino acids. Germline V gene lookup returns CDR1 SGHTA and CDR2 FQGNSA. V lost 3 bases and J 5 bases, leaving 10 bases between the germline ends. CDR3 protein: CASSFDRRETQYF. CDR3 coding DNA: TGTGCCAGCAGCTTCGACAGGAGGGAGACCCAGTACTTC.

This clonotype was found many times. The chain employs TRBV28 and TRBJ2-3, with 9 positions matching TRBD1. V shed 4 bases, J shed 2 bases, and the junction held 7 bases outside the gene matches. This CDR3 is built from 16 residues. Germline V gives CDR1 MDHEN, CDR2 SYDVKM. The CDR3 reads CASSSPDRGHTDTQYF. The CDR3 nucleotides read TGTGCCAGCAGTTCCCCGGACAGGGGCCACACAGATACGCAGTATTTT.

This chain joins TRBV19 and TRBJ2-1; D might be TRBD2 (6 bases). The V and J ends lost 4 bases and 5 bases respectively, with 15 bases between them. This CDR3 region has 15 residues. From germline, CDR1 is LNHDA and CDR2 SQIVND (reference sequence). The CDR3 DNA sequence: TGTGCCAGTAGTAGCCCGGGACTCATTCACAATGAGCAGTTCTTC. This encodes CASSSPGLIHNEQFF.